This T cell receptor beta chain was retrieved from a study of T-cell reconstitution after alpha-beta-depleted transplantation in children. Study outcomes and limitations: By about two months after transplant, alpha-beta T cells reportedly arose from several hundred graft clones that had expanded. Surviving recipient T cells and thymic progenitors accounted for the high day-60 TCRbeta diversity observed in some patients. At one year after transplant, newly produced T cells mostly accounted for T-cell counts and diversity.

The CDR3 is 15 amino acids. Trimming took off 4 bases at V and 0 bases at J, with 10 bases between the two ends. This clonotype turned up a few times. The antigen remains undetermined. It was with unique molecular identifiers that the TCRbeta library was prepared. TCRdb re-analysed the PCR reads in MiXCR, keeping a single row per CDR3 protein. This table has around 960,000 distinct CDR3 sequences, about 31% appearing once. The sequence was collected from a boy younger than two who had a stem cell transplant for SCID, so the T cells may come from the graft donor. The gene calls are TRBV12-3 or TRBV12-4 and TRBJ1-3; D is unclear. The sample in question was PBMCs, mostly from graft donor cells, obtained 360 days after TCRalphabeta/CD19-depleted stem cell transplant. The CDR3 sequence: CASSWAHTSGNTIYF. CDR3 coding DNA: TGTGCCAGCAGTTGGGCTCATACCTCTGGAAACACCATATATTTT.